The entry below describes one TCR beta chain. The CDR3 is 17 amino acids. V was cut by 2 bases and J by 0 bases, with 14 bases left in between. This record belongs to a study of blood T cell repertoires in COVID-19. About the study: Material from acute and convalescent COVID-19 was sourced from the United States, Italy and Spain. Nucleic acid was either cDNA or gDNA, and it came from T cells, B-cell-depleted T cells, or PBMCs.

Study processing details: Amplification of reference gene primers provided the estimated nucleated cell counts. The assay was immunoSEQ multiplex PCR, and TCRdb's table has in-frame clones only and misses some. That table furnishes V, J and clone size, whereas the DNA furnished D and trimming. The repertoire holds approximately 58,000 clones, roughly 90% seen once, with around a tenth in the top ten. The sequence was collected from a woman older than 75 with active COVID-19. The sequenced sample was peripheral blood. This chain links TRBV6-7 with TRBJ2-1; unclear D gene. TRBV6-7 has ORF status, its function being uncertain. CDR3 loop: CASSYPNSADSYNEQFF. CDR3 nucleotides: TGTGCCAGCAGTTACCCCAACTCCGCGGACTCCTACAATGAGCAGTTCTTC.